This T cell receptor (beta chain) was captured in a study of shared T cell receptors in the human thymus. This clone was counted once. The CDR3 extends over 15 amino acids. Germline V lookup: CDR1 MNHNS, CDR2 SASEGT. Trimming removed 6 bases from V and 2 bases from J, with 16 bases in between. Clones were read by immunoSEQ multiplex PCR, and TCRdb kept only the in-frame ones, dropping some. The sample lists some 700,000 clones; 80% to 90% were seen once. This sample was also put to use in a study of human thymus T cells. Per that paper: Samples came from healthy Finnish infants during open corrective cardiac surgery. During corrective heart surgery, resections were taken, and the thymus tissue came from them. What appeared biased in thymic and blood repertoires was the usage of V and J genes.

The V and J genes are TRBV6-1 and TRBJ1-2, with D possibly matching TRBD1 (6 bases). The TCR originated in a girl in the first two years of life with a congenital heart defect. The sample comprised thymocytes. The CDR3 sequence is CASRLRTAGNYGYTF. CDR3 nucleotide sequence: TGTGCCAGCAGACTAAGGACAGCGGGGAACTATGGCTACACCTTC.